This T cell receptor beta chain was identified during a study of OX40 agonist ivuxolimab in advanced cancers. Per the germline V gene, CDR1 is SGHVS and CDR2 is FQNEAQ. Trimming cost V 5 bases and J 2 bases; bases outside gene matches: 6. The CDR3 loop spans 14 amino acids. Assay used: immunoSEQ multiplex PCR; TCRdb lists only in-frame clones, some missing. Of fewer than 50,000 clones listed, about nine tenths were seen once; the top ten hold more than 9%. Material: CD4+ or CD8+ T cells sorted from blood, obtained in a trial of the OX40 agonist ivuxolimab. V gene TRBV7-8 combines with J gene TRBJ2-7, with 7 bases matching TRBD1. The sequence derives from an adult with an advanced solid tumor such as melanoma, head and neck, liver or kidney cancer. The CDR3 region has the DNA TGTGCCAGCAGCCCCGGGACAGCCACCTACGAGCAGTACGTC. It codes for CASSPGTATYEQYV.